This T cell receptor beta chain originates from a study of lymphopenia after photon versus proton radiotherapy. Here immunoSEQ multiplex PCR was the method, and the copy in TCRdb shows in-frame clones only, minus some. The sample shows tens of thousands of clones, just over 90% of them seen only once. Overall study findings and caveats: Better survival with proton therapy was suggested as possible, not demonstrated.

A note on this clone: Its antigen is still unknown.

The length of the CDR3 is 11 residues. V was shortened by 4 bases and J by 4 bases, with 4 bases between the two germline ends. Per germline, CDR1 LNHDA and CDR2 SQIVND (reference sequence). This chain uses TRBV19 with TRBJ1-1; no firm D call. This receptor was obtained from a woman in her sixties or seventies with pancreatic cancer. Sequenced here: peripheral blood, sampled from a patient treated with photon-based radiotherapy. The CDR3 bases are TGTGCCAGTAGTACATTCACTGAAGCTTTCTTT. Protein product: CASSTFTEAFF.